Below, one T cell receptor beta chain is given with its context. The source of the sample is a study of blood T cell repertoires in COVID-19. About the study: Acute-phase and convalescent COVID-19 samples originated in the United States, Italy and Spain. The analysed material was cDNA or gDNA that came from T cells, B-cell-depleted T cells, or PBMCs.

Original processing methods: How many nucleated cells were present was estimated from reference gene primer amplification. Using immunoSEQ multiplex PCR, the repertoire was profiled, and TCRdb retains in-frame clones only, with some absent. D and trimming come from the DNA, and the V and J calls and clone size come from that table. This table has around 120,000 clones, 80% to 90% appearing once. Germline V gene sequence: CDR1 SGHRS, CDR2 YFSETQ. This CDR3 is built from 14 residues. V was clipped by 4 bases and J by 4 bases; unmatched bases: 4. The chain uses TRBV5-1 and TRBJ2-7, with 11 nucleotides matching TRBD1. The TCR originated in a woman aged 80 or older with acute or convalescent COVID-19. Sequenced input: peripheral blood. CDR3 protein: CASSPGQGVYEQYF. The CDR3 coding sequence is TGCGCCAGCAGCCCGGGACAGGGGGTTTACGAGCAGTACTTC. Supplemented by reference TRBV5-1 and TRBJ2-7, the full variable domain reads KAGVTQTPRYLIKTRGQQVTLSCSPISGHRSVSWYQQTPGQGLQFLFEYFSETQRNKGNFPGRFSGRQFSNSRSEMNVSTLELGDSALYLCASSPGQGVYEQYFGPGTRLTVT.